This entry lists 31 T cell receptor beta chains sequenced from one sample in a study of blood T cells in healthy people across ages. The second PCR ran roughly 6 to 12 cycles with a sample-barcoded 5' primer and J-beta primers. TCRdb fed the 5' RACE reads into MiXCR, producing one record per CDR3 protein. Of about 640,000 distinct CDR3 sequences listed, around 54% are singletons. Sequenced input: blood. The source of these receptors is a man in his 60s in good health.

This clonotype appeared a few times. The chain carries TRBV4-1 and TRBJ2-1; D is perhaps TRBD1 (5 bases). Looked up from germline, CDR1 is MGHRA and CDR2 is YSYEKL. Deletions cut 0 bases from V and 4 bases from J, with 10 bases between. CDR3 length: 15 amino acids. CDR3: CASSQEKGQYNEQFF. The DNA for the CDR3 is TGCGCCAGCAGCCAAGAGAAGGGGCAATACAATGAGCAGTTCTTC.

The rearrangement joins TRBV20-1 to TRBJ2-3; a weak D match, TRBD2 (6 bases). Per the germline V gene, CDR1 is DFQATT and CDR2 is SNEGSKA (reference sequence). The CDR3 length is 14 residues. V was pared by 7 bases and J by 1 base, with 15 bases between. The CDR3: CSVPHSGRTDTQYF. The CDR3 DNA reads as TGCAGTGTACCCCATAGCGGCCGCACAGATACGCAGTATTTT.

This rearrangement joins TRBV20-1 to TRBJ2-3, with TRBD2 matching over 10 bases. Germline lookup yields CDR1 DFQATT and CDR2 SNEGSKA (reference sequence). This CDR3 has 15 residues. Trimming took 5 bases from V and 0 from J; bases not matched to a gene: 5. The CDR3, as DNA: TGCAGTGCTGGACCGACTAGCGGGAGCACAGATACGCAGTATTTT. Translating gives CSAGPTSGSTDTQYF.

The CDR3 is CSARLGGGISYEQYF. Here the CDR3 DNA reads TGCAGTGCTAGACTGGGAGGGGGAATTAGCTACGAGCAGTACTTC. The rearrangement uses TRBV20-1 and TRBJ2-7; D may be TRBD2 (7 bases). The germline CDR1 and CDR2 sequences are DFQATT and SNEGSKA (reference sequence). This CDR3 comprises 15 residues. The germline V and J ends were trimmed by 2 bases and 3 bases, with 17 bases remaining between them.

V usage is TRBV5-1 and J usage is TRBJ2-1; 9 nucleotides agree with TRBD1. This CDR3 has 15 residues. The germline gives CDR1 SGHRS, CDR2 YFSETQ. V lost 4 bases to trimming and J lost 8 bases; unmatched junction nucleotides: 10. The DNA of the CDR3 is TGCGCCAGCAGCCCTTCGACAGGGGGGTTTCATGAGCAGTTCTTC. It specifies CASSPSTGGFHEQFF.

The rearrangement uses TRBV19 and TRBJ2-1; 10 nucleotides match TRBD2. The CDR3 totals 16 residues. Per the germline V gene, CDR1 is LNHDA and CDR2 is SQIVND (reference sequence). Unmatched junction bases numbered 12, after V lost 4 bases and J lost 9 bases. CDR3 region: CASSTSQRGGLGEQFF. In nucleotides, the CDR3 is TGTGCCAGTAGTACCTCGCAGCGGGGGGGCCTCGGTGAGCAGTTCTTC. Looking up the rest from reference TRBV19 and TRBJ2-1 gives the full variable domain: DGGITQSPKYLFRKEGQNVTLSCEQNLNHDAMYWYRQDPGQGLRLIYYSQIVNDFQKGDIAEGYSVSREKKESFPLTVTSAQKNPTAFYLCASSTSQRGGLGEQFFGPGTRLTVL.

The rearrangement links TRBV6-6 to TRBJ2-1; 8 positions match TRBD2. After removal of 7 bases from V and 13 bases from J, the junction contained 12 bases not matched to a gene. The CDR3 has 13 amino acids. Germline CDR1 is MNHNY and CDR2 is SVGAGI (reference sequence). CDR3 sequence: CASTQAGGETQFF. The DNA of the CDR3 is TGTGCCAGCACGCAGGCGGGGGGAGAGACCCAGTTCTTC.

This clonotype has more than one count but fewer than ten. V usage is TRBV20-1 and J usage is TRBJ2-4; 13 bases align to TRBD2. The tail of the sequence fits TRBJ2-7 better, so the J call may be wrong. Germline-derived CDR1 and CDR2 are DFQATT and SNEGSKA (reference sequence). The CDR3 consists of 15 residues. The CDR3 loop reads CSARDGGLAGFEQYF. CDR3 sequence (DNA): TGCAGTGCTAGAGATGGGGGACTAGCGGGGTTCGAGCAGTACTTC.

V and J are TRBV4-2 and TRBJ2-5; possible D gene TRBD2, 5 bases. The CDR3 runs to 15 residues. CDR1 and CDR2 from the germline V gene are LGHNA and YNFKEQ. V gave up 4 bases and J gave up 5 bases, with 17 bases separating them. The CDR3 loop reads CASSPLEAGTETQYF. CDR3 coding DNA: TGTGCCAGCAGCCCTCTTGAGGCGGGTACGGAGACCCAGTACTTC.

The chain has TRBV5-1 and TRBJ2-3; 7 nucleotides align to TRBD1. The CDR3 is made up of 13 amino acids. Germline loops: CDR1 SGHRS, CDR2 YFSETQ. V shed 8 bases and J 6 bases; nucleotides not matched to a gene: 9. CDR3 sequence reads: CASAPRQGDTQYF. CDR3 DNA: TGCGCCAGTGCACCGAGACAGGGTGATACGCAGTATTTT.

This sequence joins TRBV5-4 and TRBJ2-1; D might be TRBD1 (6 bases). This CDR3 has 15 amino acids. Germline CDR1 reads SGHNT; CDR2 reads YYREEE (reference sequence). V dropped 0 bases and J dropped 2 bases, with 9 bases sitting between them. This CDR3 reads CASSLGGDTYNEQFF. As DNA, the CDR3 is TGTGCCAGCAGCTTGGGAGGGGACACCTACAATGAGCAGTTCTTC.

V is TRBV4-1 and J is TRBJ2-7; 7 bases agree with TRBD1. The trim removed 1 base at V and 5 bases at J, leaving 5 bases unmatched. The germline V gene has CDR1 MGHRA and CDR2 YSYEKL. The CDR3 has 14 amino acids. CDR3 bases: TGCGCCAGCAGCCAAGGACAGGGTGAGCACGAGCAGTACTTC. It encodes CASSQGQGEHEQYF.

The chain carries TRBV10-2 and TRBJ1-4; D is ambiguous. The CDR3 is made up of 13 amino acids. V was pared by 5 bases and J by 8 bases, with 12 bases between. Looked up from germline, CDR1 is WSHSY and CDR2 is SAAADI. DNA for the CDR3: TGCGCCAGCAGTCAAACCCTAATGGAAAAACTGTTTTTT. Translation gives CASSQTLMEKLFF.

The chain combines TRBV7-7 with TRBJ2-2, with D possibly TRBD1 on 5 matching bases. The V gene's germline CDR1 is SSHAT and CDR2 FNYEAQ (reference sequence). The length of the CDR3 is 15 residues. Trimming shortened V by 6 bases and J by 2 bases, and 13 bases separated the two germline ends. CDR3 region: CASSYTTVNTGELFF. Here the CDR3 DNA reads TGTGCCAGCAGTTACACGACAGTTAACACCGGGGAGCTGTTTTTT.

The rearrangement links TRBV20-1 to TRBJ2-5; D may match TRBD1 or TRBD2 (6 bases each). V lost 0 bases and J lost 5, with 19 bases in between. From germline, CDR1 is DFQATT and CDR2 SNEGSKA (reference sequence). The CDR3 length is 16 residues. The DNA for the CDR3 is TGCAGTGCTAGAGATATGAGGGGGACTCACAGCGAGACCCAGTACTTC. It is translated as CSARDMRGTHSETQYF.

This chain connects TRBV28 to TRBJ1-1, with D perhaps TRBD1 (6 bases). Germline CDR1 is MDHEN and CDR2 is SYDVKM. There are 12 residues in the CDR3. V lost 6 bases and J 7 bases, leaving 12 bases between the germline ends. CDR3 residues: CASSRGRGEAFF. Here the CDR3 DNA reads TGTGCCAGCAGCCGGGGGCGCGGTGAAGCTTTCTTT.

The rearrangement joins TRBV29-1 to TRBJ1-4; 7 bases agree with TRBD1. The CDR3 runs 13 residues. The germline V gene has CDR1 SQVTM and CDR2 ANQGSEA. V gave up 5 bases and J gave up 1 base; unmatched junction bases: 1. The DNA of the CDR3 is TGCAGCGTTACAGGGGTAACTAATGAAAAACTGTTTTTT. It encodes CSVTGVTNEKLFF.

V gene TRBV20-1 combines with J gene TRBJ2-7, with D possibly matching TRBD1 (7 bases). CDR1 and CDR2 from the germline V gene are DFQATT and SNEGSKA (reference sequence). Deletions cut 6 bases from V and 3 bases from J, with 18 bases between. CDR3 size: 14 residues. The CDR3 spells CSAGRQGRRYEQYF. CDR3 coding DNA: TGCAGTGCCGGGAGACAGGGTCGGCGCTACGAGCAGTACTTC.

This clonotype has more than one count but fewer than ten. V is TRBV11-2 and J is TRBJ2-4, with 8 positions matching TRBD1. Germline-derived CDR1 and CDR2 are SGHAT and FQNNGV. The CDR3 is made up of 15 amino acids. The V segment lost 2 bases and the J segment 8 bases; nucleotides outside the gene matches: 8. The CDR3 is CASSLLGQGFDIQYF. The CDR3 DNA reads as TGTGCCAGCAGCTTACTAGGACAGGGTTTTGACATTCAGTACTTC.

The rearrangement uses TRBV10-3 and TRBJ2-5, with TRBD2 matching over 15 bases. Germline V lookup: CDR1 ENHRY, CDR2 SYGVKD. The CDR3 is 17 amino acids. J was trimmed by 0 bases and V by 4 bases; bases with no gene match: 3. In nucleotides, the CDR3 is TGTGCCATCAGTGCCGGGACTAGCGGGGGGTACCAAGAGACCCAGTACTTC. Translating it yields CAISAGTSGGYQETQYF.

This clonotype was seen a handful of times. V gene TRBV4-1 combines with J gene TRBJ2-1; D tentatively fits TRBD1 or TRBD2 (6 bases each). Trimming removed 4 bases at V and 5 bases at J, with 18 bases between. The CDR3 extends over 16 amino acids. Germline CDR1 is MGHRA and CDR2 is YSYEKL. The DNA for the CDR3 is TGCGCCAGCAGCCCCTTTTCGGGGGCAGGCGACAATGAGCAGTTCTTC. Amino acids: CASSPFSGAGDNEQFF.

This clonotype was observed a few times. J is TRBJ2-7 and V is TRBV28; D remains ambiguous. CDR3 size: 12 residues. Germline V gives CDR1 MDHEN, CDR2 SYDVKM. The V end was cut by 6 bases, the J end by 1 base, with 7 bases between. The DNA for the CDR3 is TGTGCCAGCAGGCACAAATCCTACGAGCAGTACTTC. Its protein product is CASRHKSYEQYF.

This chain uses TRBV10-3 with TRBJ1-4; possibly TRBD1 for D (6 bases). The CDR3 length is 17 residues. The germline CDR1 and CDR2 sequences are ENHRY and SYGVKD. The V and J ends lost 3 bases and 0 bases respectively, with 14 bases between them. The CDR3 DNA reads TGTGCCATCAGTGACCCCGGGACACCGACAACTAATGAAAAACTGTTTTTT. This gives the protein CAISDPGTPTTNEKLFF.

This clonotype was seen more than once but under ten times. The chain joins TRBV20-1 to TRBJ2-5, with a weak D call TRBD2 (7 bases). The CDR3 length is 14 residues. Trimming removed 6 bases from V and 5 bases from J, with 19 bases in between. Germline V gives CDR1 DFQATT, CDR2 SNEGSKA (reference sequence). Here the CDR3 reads CSAKKGGAVETQYF. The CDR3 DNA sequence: TGCAGTGCCAAGAAGGGGGGGGCCGTGGAGACCCAGTACTTC.

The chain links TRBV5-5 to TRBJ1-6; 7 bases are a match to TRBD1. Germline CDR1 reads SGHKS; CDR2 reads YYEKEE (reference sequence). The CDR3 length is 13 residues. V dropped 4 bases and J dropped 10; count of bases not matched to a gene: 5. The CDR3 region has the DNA TGTGCCAGCAGCGCAACAGGGGTATCACCCCTCCACTTT. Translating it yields CASSATGVSPLHF.

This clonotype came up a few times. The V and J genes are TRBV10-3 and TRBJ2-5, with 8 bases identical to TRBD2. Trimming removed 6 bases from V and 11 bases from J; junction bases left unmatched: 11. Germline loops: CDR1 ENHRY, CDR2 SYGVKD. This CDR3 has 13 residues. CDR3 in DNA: TGTGCCATCAGGCGCGGGGGGCCCAATGAGCAGTACTTC. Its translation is CAIRRGGPNEQYF.

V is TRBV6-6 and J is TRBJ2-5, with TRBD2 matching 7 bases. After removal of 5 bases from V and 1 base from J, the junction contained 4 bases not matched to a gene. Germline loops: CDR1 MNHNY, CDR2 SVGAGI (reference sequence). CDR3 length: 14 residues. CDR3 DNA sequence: TGTGCCAGCAGTACTAGCGACTTCCAAGAGACCCAGTACTTC. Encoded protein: CASSTSDFQETQYF.

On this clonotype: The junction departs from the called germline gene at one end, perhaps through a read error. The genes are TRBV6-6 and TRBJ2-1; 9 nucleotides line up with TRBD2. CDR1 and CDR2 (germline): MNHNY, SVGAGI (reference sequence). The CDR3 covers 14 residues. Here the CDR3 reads CTSNRGGGSNEQFF. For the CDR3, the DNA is TGTACCAGCAACCGCGGGGGGGGAAGCAATGAGCAGTTCTTC.

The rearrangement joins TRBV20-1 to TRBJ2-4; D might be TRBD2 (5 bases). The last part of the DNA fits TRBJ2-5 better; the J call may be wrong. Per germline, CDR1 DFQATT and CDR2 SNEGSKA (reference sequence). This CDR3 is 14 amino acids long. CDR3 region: CSAASGVPQETQYF. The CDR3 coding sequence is TGCAGTGCTGCGAGCGGTGTCCCCCAAGAGACCCAGTACTTC.

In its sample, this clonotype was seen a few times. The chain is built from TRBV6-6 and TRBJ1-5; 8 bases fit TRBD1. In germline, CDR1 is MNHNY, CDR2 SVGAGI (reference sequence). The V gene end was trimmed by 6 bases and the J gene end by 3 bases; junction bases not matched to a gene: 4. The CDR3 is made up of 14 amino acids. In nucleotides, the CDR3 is TGTGCCAGCAGCCCGGGACAGGCCAATCAGCCCCAGCATTTT. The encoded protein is CASSPGQANQPQHF.

The CDR3 nucleotides are TGTGCCAGCAGCAAAGTCTATCTGAACACCGGGGAGCTGTTTTTT. It encodes CASSKVYLNTGELFF. This chain joins TRBV5-5 and TRBJ2-2; D remains unclear. The CDR3 extends over 15 amino acids. Germline CDR1 is SGHKS and CDR2 is YYEKEE (reference sequence). The V gene lost 4 bases and the J gene lost 1 base, with 11 bases spanning the gap.